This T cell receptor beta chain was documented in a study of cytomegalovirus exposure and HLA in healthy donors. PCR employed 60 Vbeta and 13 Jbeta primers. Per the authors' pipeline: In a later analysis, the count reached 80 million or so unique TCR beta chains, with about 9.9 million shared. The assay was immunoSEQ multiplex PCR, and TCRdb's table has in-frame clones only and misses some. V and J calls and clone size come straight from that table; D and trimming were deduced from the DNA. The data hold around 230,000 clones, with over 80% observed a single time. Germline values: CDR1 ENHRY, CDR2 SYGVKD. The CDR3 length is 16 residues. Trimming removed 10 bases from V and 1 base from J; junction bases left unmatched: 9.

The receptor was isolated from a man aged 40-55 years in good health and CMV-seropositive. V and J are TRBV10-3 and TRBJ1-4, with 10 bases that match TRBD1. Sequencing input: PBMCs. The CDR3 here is CATLPGDRGTNEKLFF. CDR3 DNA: TGTGCCACCCTCCCGGGGGACAGGGGAACTAATGAAAAACTGTTTTTT.